This T cell receptor (beta chain) was retrieved from a study of T-cell reconstitution after alpha-beta-depleted transplantation in children (dated by TCRdb to the mid-2010s). For context, the study as a whole: The study quantitatively tracked T-cell immune reconstitution after TCRalphabeta/CD19-depleted allogeneic hematopoietic cell transplantation in children using TCR repertoire profiling. Here is what the overall study found, with its caveats: In some patients, the high TCRbeta diversity seen at day 60 was put down to recipient T cells and intrathymic progenitors that had survived conditioning. Apparently early alphabetaT-cell count recovery about two months after transplant reportedly relied on only several hundred rapidly expanded clones derived from non-depleted graft cells. Hyperexpanded clone frequencies declined over subsequent months; after one year, T-cell counts and TCRbeta diversity were mostly attributed to newly produced T cells.

This specimen's treatment or condition label, per the study, means: allogeneic hematopoietic cell transplantation with graft depleted of TCRalphabeta T cells and CD19 B cells. The transplant recipients were children given TCRalphabeta/CD19-depleted allogeneic hematopoietic cell grafts. This clonotype was seen repeatedly, ten times or more. Its specific antigen is unknown. No base qualities exist here, and no much larger clone lies one base off it. The library was made by PCR. These reads were obtained on an Illumina HiSeq 2500. TCR libraries were prepared with molecular barcoding, using unique molecular identifiers to normalize TCRbeta repertoire quantification. Through fastp at Q25 and MiXCR, TCRdb rebuilt clones from the public reads, retaining in-frame beta chains. For every CDR3 protein sequence, its rows merge into one entry that carries the most common genes and DNA. This sample holds 200,000 or so distinct CDR3 sequences; approximately 6.9% were observed only once. In total, the top ten clones hold 5% to 6.5% of the sample.

Via the germline V gene, CDR1 is SGHTA and CDR2 FQGNSA. Spanning cysteine to phenylalanine, the CDR3 consists of 14 amino acids. Only the CDR3 part of the read is kept: 42 bases, read in frame from the first base. Germline trimming amounts to 3 bases on V and 2 bases on J, with 2 as the count of junction bases outside the gene matches. The sequence was obtained from a boy under 10 years old with acute lymphoblastic leukemia, due to receive a stem cell transplant. The chain was built from TRBV7-2 and TRBJ1-1, with TRBD1 identical over 8 junction bases. The material sequenced was PBMCs, taken before TCRalphabeta/CD19-depleted stem cell transplant. The CDR3 protein is CASSFGQGNTEAFF. Read as DNA, the sequence is TGTGCCAGCAGCTTTGGACAGGGAAACACTGAAGCTTTCTTT.